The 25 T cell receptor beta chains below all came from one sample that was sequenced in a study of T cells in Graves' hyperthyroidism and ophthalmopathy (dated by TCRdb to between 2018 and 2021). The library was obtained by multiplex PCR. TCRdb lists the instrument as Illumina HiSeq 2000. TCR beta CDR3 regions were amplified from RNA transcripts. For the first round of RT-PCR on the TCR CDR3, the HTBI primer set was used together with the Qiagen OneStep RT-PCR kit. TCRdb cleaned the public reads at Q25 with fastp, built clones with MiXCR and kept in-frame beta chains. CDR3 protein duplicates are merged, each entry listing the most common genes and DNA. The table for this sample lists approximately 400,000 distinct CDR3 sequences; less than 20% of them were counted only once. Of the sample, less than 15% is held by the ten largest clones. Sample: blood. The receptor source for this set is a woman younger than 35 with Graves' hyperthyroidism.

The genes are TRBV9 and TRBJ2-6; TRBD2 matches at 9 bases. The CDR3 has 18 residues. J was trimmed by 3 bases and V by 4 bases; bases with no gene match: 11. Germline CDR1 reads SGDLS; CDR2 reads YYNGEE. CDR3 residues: CASSSPSGRRLGANVLTF. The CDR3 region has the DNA TGTGCCAGCAGCTCCCCCAGCGGGAGGAGGCTTGGGGCCAACGTCCTGACTTTC. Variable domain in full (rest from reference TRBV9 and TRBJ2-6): DSGVTQTPKHLITATGQRVTLRCSPRSGDLSVYWYQQSLDQGLQFLIQYYNGEERAKGNILERFSAQQFPDLHSELNLSSLELGDSALYFCASSSPSGRRLGANVLTFGAGSRLTVL.

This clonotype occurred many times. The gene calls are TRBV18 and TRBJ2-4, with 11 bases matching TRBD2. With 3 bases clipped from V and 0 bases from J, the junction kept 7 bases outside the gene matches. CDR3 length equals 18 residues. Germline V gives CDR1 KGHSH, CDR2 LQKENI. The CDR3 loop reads CASSPNTGTSGAKNIQYF. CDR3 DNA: TGTGCCAGCTCACCGAACACCGGGACTAGCGGAGCCAAAAACATTCAGTACTTC. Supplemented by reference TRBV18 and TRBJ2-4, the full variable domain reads NAGVMQNPRHLVRRRGQEARLRCSPMKGHSHVYWYRQLPEEGLKFMVYLQKENIIDESGMPKERFSAEFPKEGPSILRIQQVVRGDSAAYFCASSPNTGTSGAKNIQYFGAGTRLSVL.

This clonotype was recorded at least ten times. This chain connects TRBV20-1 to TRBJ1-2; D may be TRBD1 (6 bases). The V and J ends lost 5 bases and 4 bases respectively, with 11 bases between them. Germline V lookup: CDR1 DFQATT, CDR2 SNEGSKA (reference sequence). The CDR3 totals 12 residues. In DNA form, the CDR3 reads TGCAGTGCTGACGACAGGTCCTATGGCTACACCTTC. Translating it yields CSADDRSYGYTF.

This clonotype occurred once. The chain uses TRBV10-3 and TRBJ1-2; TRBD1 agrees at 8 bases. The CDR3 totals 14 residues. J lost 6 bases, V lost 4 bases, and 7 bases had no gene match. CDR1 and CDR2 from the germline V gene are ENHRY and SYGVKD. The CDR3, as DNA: TGTGCCATCAGTGTCATACAGGGGGGTAATGGCTACACCTTC. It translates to CAISVIQGGNGYTF.

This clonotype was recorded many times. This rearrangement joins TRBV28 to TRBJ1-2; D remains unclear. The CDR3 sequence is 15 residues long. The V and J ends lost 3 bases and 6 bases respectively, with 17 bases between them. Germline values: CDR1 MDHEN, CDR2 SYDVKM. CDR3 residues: CASSFRPLVRNGYTF. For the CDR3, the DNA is TGTGCCAGCAGTTTTAGGCCACTTGTTCGGAATGGCTACACCTTC.

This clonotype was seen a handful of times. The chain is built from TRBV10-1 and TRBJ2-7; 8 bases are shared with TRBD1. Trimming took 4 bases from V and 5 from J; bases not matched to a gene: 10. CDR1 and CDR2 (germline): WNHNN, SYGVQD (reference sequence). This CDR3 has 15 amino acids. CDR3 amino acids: CASSGGQGKLDEQYF. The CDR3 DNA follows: TGCGCCAGCAGTGGAGGACAGGGTAAATTAGACGAGCAGTACTTC.

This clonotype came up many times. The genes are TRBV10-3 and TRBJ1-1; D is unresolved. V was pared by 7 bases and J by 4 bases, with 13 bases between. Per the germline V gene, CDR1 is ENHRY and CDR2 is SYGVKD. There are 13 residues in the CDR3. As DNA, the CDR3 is TGTGCCATCAAAGACGGTTCGGGCACTGAAGCTTTCTTT. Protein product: CAIKDGSGTEAFF.

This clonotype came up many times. DNA of the CDR3: TGTGCCAGCAGCTTAGATCTTCGGACAGGGGTCGGCTACACCTTC. Translating it yields CASSLDLRTGVGYTF. The rearrangement links TRBV11-2 to TRBJ1-2; TRBD1 aligns across 9 bases. Trimming took 0 bases from V and 8 from J; bases not matched to a gene: 7. Germline lookup yields CDR1 SGHAT and CDR2 FQNNGV. The length of the CDR3 is 15 residues. Full variable domain (outside the CDR3, taken from reference TRBV11-2 and TRBJ1-2): EAGVAQSPRYKIIEKRQSVAFWCNPISGHATLYWYQQILGQGPKLLIQFQNNGVVDDSQLPKDRFSAERLKGVDSTLKIQPAKLEDSAVYLCASSLDLRTGVGYTFGSGTRLTVV.

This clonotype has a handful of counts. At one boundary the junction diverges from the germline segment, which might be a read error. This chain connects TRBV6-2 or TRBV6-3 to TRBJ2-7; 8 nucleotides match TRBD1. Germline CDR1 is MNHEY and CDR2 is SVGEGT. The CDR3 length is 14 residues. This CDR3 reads CASSPTGVPYEQCF. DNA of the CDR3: TGTGCCAGCAGTCCGACAGGGGTCCCTTACGAGCAGTGCTTC.

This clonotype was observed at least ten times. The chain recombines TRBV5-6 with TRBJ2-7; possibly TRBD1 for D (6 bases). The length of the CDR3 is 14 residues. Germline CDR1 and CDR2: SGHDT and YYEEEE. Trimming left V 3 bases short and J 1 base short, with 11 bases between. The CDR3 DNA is TGTGCCAGCAGCTGGACAGTCGAATCCTACGAGCAGTACTTC. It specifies CASSWTVESYEQYF.

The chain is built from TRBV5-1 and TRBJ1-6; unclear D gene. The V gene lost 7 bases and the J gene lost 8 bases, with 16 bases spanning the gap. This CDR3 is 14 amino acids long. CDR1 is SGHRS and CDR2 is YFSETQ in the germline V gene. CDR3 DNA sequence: TGCGCCAGCTCCTTCGAGGCCGGTCATTCACCCCTCCACTTT. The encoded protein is CASSFEAGHSPLHF.

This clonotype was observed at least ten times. The CDR3: CASSPGHLNTEAFF. The CDR3 nucleotides read TGTGCCAGCTCACCAGGGCACCTGAACACTGAAGCTTTCTTT. The V gene is TRBV18, the J gene TRBJ1-1; the D is unclear. Looked up from germline, CDR1 is KGHSH and CDR2 is LQKENI. The CDR3 consists of 14 residues. The V and J ends lost 2 bases and 0 bases respectively, with 7 bases between them.

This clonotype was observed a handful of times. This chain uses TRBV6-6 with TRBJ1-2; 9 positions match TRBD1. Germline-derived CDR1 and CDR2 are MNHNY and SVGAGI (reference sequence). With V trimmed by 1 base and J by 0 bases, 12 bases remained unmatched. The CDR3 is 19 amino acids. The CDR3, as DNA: TGTGCCAGCAGTTACTGGACAGGGGCAGTATCGTGGTCTAACTATGGCTACACCTTC. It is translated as CASSYWTGAVSWSNYGYTF.

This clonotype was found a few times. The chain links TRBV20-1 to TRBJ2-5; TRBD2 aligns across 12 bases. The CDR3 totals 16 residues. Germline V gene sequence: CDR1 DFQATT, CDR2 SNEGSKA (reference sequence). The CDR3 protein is CSGTPRLAGVRETQYF. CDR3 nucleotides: TGCAGCGGGACCCCTCGACTAGCGGGAGTGCGGGAGACCCAGTACTTC.

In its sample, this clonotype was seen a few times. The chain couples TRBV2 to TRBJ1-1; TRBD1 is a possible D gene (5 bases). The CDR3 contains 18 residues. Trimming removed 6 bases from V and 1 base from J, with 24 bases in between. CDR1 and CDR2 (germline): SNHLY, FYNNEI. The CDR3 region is CASRGEPKTVPRNTEAFF. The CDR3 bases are TGTGCCAGCAGAGGGGAGCCTAAGACAGTACCAAGGAACACTGAAGCTTTCTTT.

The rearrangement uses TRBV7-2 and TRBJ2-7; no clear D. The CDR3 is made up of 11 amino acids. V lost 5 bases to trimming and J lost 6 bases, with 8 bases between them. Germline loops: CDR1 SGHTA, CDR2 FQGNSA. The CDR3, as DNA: TGTGCCAGCAGCGTTAGTCTCGAGCAGTACTTC. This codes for CASSVSLEQYF.

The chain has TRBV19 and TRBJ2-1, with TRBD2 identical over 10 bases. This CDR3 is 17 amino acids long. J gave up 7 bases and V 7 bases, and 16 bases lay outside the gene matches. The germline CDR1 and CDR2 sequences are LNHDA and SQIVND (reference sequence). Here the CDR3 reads CASTGSILAGVENEQFF. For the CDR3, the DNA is TGTGCCAGTACCGGATCTATTCTAGCGGGAGTGGAAAATGAGCAGTTCTTC.

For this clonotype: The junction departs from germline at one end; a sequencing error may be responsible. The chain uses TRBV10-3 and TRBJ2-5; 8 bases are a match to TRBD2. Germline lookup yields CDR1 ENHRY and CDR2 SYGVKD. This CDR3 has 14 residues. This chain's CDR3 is CAISELPAGARGHF. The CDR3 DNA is TGTGCCATCAGTGAGTTACCAGCGGGGGCGCGGGGGCACTTC.

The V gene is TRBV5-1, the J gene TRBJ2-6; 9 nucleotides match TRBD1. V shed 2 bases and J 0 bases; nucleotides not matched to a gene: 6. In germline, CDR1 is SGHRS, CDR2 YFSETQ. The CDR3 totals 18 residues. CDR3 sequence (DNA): TGCGCCAGCAGCTTCCTGACAGGGGGAGTCTCTGGGGCCAACGTCCTGACTTTC. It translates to CASSFLTGGVSGANVLTF.

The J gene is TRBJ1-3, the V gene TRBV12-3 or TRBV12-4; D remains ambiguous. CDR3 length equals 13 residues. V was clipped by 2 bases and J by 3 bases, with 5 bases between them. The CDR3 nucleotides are TGTGCCAGCAGTTTAACCCTTGGAAACACCATATATTTT. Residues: CASSLTLGNTIYF.

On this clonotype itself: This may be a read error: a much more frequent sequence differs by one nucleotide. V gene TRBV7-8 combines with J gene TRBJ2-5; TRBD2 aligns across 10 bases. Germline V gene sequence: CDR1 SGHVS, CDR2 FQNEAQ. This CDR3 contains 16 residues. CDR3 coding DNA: TGTGCCAGCAGCTTCAGGACTAGCGGTCTCCAAGAGGCCCAGTACTTC. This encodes CASSFRTSGLQEAQYF.

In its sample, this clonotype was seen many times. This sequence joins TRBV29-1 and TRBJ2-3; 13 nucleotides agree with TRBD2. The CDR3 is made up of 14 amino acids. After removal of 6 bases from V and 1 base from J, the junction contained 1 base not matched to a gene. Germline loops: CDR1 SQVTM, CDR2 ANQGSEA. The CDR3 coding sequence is TGCAGCGTCGGACTAGCGGGGGGCACAGATACGCAGTATTTT. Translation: CSVGLAGGTDTQYF.

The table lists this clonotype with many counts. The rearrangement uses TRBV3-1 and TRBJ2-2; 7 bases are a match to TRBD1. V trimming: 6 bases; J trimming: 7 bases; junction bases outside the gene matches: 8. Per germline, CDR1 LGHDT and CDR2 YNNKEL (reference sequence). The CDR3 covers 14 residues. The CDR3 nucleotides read TGTGCCAGCAGTAGAAAGGGGGCGTTCGGGGAGCTGTTTTTT. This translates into CASSRKGAFGELFF.

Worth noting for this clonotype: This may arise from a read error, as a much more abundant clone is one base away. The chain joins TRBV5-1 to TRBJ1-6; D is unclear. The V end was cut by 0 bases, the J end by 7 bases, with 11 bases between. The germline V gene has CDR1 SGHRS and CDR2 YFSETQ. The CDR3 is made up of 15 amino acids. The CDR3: CASSLEGSANSPLHF. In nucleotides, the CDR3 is TGCGCCAGCAGCTTGGAAGGTAGTGCAAATTCACCCCTCCACTTT.

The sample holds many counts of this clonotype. The CDR3 DNA reads TGCAGTGCTAGACCACAACCTCCAGCTACAGGGTACAATGAGCAGTTCTTC. Protein sequence: CSARPQPPATGYNEQFF. The chain uses TRBV20-1 and TRBJ2-1, with D maybe TRBD1 (6 bases). The CDR3 totals 17 residues. Trimming cost V 2 bases and J 4 bases, with 21 bases left between them. The V gene's germline CDR1 is DFQATT and CDR2 SNEGSKA (reference sequence).